This T cell receptor (beta chain) was sequenced during a study of cytomegalovirus exposure and HLA in healthy donors. Regarding the study as a whole: There were 164 TCR beta chains listed as cytomegalovirus-associated. Reports described diagnosis of cytomegalovirus status by the classifier as highly specific and sensitive. Whilst most TCR sequences proved rare, a subset of public TCRs occurred across many donors.

Sequencing used immunoSEQ multiplex PCR; TCRdb keeps in-frame clones, though not all of them. The sample holds roughly 110,000 clones, about nine tenths seen once. Trimming removed 3 bases from V and 2 bases from J, with 16 bases in between. The CDR3 sequence is 16 residues long. CDR1 is KGHSH, CDR2 LQKENI, per germline. As to this clone: Its antigen is unknown.

The TCR originated in a woman between 18 and 29 years old in good health and CMV-seropositive. Sequencing was performed on PBMCs. The rearrangement joins TRBV18 to TRBJ1-2; D unresolved. CDR3 amino acids: CASSPGTDRSNYGYTF. CDR3 DNA sequence: TGTGCCAGCTCACCGGGCACCGACCGATCAAACTATGGCTACACCTTC.